Here is one T cell receptor beta chain with its context. Its antigen remains unknown. The CDR3 end is not reached by the read, which stops 3 residues before it; the germline J gene fills it in. The sample is drawn from a study of T cell clonality in common variable immunodeficiency. TCRdb keeps only in-frame clones here, not all; method: immunoSEQ multiplex PCR. Recorded here are about 34,000 clones, with no singletons, and the ten leading clones hold about 30%. CDR1 SGHRS and CDR2 YFSETQ come from the germline V gene. This CDR3 is built from 11 residues. The germline V and J ends were trimmed by 3 bases and 5 bases, with 5 bases remaining between them. Blood came from CVID subjects not ill and not taking immunomodulatory or immunosuppressive medication. Overall study findings and caveats: In common variable immunodeficiency, TCR beta chains reportedly carried fewer deletions and N-nucleotide insertions. Repertoire-complication correlations in CVID were limited by patient heterogeneity. TCRbeta clonality was increased in CVID versus healthy controls.

V is TRBV5-1 and J is TRBJ2-5; D call uncertain. The material sequenced was peripheral blood mononuclear cells. The clonotype was recovered from a human donor with common variable immunodeficiency. CDR3 DNA (partial): TGCGCCAGCAGCTCCGGGGAGACC. Encoded protein: CASSSGET. The entire CDR3 protein reads CASSSGETQYF.